These T cell receptor beta chains were read from a single sample in a study of blood T cell repertoires in COVID-19. The repertoire was sequenced with immunoSEQ multiplex PCR; TCRdb's copy has only in-frame clones and lacks some. The sample holds roughly 150,000 clones, roughly 75% seen once. Sequencing was performed on PBMCs or T cells enriched from blood (not recorded which). The receptors derive from a woman between 50 and 59 years old who had recovered from COVID-19. The CDR3 runs from the conserved cysteine through the conserved F or W. Fields, in order: V gene, clone size, J gene, D gene, CDR3 DNA, CDR3 protein. D genes are given only for firm matches. Not every row has a clone size; where given, it reads once, few, many or a size class.

TRBV6-7	.	TRBJ1-6	.	TGTGCCAGCACTCAATTGGGAGCTAATTCACCCCTCCACTTT	CASTQLGANSPLHF
TRBV6-5	.	TRBJ2-2	TRBD1	TGTGCCAGCAGCCCCGTTGGGACAGGGAACGGGGAGCTGTTTTTT	CASSPVGTGNGELFF
TRBV9	.	TRBJ1-6	.	TGTGCCAGCAGCGGGAGGGGAAGTAATTCACCCCTCCACTTT	CASSGRGSNSPLHF
TRBV24-1	few	TRBJ1-3	TRBD1	TGTGCCACCAGTGATCCCCGGGACAGGGGTGGAAACACCATATATTTT	CATSDPRDRGGNTIYF
TRBV19	once	TRBJ1-2	.	TGTGCCAGTAGGCGACAGGCAAATCAATATGGCTACACCTTC	CASRRQANQYGYTF
TRBV18	.	TRBJ1-1	.	TGTGCCAGCTCATTCGAGGCAGAGGTTAACACTGAAGCTTTCTTT	CASSFEAEVNTEAFF
TRBV12-3/TRBV12-4	.	TRBJ1-1	TRBD1	TGTGCCAGCAGGGTGGGACAGTCCATAGCTTTCTTT	CASRVGQSIAFF
TRBV9	.	TRBJ2-3	TRBD1	TGTGCCAGCAGCAGCCAGTTGGGACAGGGGACAGATACGCAGTATTTT	CASSSQLGQGTDTQYF
TRBV30	.	TRBJ1-2	.	TGTGCCTGGAGTGTATTCCCAGGGATGAAGGGCTACACCTTC	CAWSVFPGMKGYTF
TRBV5-1	.	TRBJ1-6	.	TGCGCCAGCAGCTTGGGGACAGCCAACGTTGCGTCCTATAATTCACCCCTCCACTTT	CASSLGTANVASYNSPLHF
TRBV4-1	.	TRBJ1-2	TRBD1	TGCGCCAGCAGCCCCGGACAGGTGGGGTTTGACTACACCTTC	CASSPGQVGFDYTF
TRBV7-2	.	TRBJ1-1	TRBD1	TGTGCCAGCAGCCTCCTCTTCAAGGGGGCGATGAACACTGAAGCTTTCTTT	CASSLLFKGAMNTEAFF
TRBV29-1	.	TRBJ1-2	.	TGCAGCGTTGTCTGGCTTGATTATGGCTACACCTTC	CSVVWLDYGYTF
TRBV9	.	TRBJ1-6	.	TGTGCCAGCAGCGTAGAGGCCTTGGCGGGTAATTCACCCCTCCACTTT	CASSVEALAGNSPLHF
TRBV5-1	.	TRBJ1-2	.	TGCGCCAGCAGCTCGGACAGCCTCTATGGCTACACCTTC	CASSSDSLYGYTF
TRBV5-4	.	TRBJ2-5	.	TGTGCCAGCAGCTTGCGGGGTCAAGAGACCCAGTACTTC	CASSLRGQETQYF
TRBV11-2	once	TRBJ1-2	.	TGTGCCAGCAGCTTGGTCAGGAACTATGGCTACACCTTC	CASSLVRNYGYTF
TRBV25-1	.	TRBJ2-5	.	TGTGCCAGCAGTGAATTATCAGGGAAAGAGACCCAGTACTTC	CASSELSGKETQYF